Listed here are 16 T cell receptor beta chains from one sample, sequenced in a study of T cell repertoires in aging, cancer and after chemotherapy. Multiplex touch-down PCR with TRB-A/B primers amplified rearranged V-D-J TRB sequences. TCRdb analysed the multiplex PCR reads with MiXCR anew, one entry per CDR3 protein. The sample shows 2,300 or so distinct CDR3 sequences, about 20% of them seen only once. The template was genomic DNA from peripheral blood, not RNA. The sample was blood. The receptors come from a human donor with a blood cancer.

This clonotype is medium-sized by share. The V gene is TRBV6-2 or TRBV6-3, the J gene TRBJ1-1, with D unclear. The CDR3 runs 14 residues. V was trimmed by 2 bases and J by 2 bases, leaving 9 bases between them. Germline assignment: CDR1 MNHEY and CDR2 SVGEGT. The CDR3 loop is CASSYGQENTEAFF. Written as DNA, the CDR3 is TGTGCCAGCAGTTACGGGCAGGAAAACACTGAAGCTTTCTTT.

This clonotype came up a few times. CDR3 coding DNA: TGTGCCAGCAGTTTTGTTTTGACTAGCGGGAGTTTTAGCACAGATACGCAGTATTTT. This gives the protein CASSFVLTSGSFSTDTQYF. This chain joins TRBV12-3 or TRBV12-4 and TRBJ2-3, with TRBD2 identical over 12 bases. Trimming removed 3 bases from V and 0 bases from J; junction bases left unmatched: 10. The CDR3 has 19 amino acids.

This clonotype is termed medium-sized. The chain links TRBV11-2 to TRBJ2-2; 11 positions agree with TRBD1. J was trimmed by 7 bases and V by 5 bases; bases with no gene match: 6. CDR1 SGHAT and CDR2 FQNNGV come from the germline V gene. The CDR3 runs to 15 residues. The CDR3 nucleotides read TGTGCCAGCAGCCCCGGGACAGGGGGTTTCGGGGAGCTGTTTTTT. Translation gives CASSPGTGGFGELFF.

This clonotype counts as medium-sized. One end of the junction is discordant with germline, which a read error may explain. The chain is built from TRBV6-5 and TRBJ2-7; 10 nucleotides line up with TRBD2. Germline CDR1 reads MNHEY; CDR2 reads SVGAGI. CDR3 size: 15 residues. The CDR3 loop is CASSDSSGGAYEQYF. The CDR3 bases are TGTGCCAGCAGTGACTCTAGCGGGGGAGCCTACGAGCAGTACTTC.

The J gene is TRBJ1-6, the V gene TRBV4-1, with no clear D. This CDR3 contains 15 residues. Trimming shortened V by 0 bases and J by 4 bases, and 7 bases separated the two germline ends. Per the germline V gene, CDR1 is MGHRA and CDR2 is YSYEKL. The CDR3 reads CASSQEWVYNSPLHF. The CDR3 DNA follows: TGCGCCAGCAGCCAAGAATGGGTTTATAATTCACCCCTCCACTTT.

By frequency in the sample, this clonotype is medium-sized. The chain employs TRBV18 and TRBJ2-7; D may be TRBD1 (6 bases). Germline CDR1 and CDR2: KGHSH and LQKENI. Trimming cost V 7 bases and J 0 bases, with 13 bases left between them. CDR3 length: 14 residues. The CDR3, as DNA: TGTGCCAGCTGGCCGGGACACAGCTCCTACGAGCAGTACTTC. Translation gives CASWPGHSSYEQYF.

By sample share, this clonotype is medium-sized (0.01 to 0.1%). V gene TRBV12-3 or TRBV12-4 combines with J gene TRBJ2-5, with a tentative D call TRBD2 (6 bases). The ends were cut back, 5 bases at V and 5 bases at J, with 12 bases in the middle. The CDR3 has 13 amino acids. The CDR3 region has the DNA TGTGCCAGCAGTAGGGAGGTGGGGGAGACCCAGTACTTC. Translating gives CASSREVGETQYF.

Turning to this clonotype: This clone may be a read error of a much larger clone one base away. The gene calls are TRBV6-5 and TRBJ1-2, with TRBD1 identical over 8 bases. This CDR3 has 15 amino acids. Germline CDR1 reads MNHEY; CDR2 reads SVGAGI. The CDR3 nucleotides read TGTGTCAGCAGGGACAGGAGGGGGGGGGCCTATGGCTACACCTTC. This translates into CVSRDRRGGAYGYTF.

The chain carries TRBV6-1 and TRBJ2-3; TRBD1 matches at 11 bases. Unmatched junction bases numbered 4, after V lost 1 base and J lost 10 bases. Per the germline V gene, CDR1 is MNHNS and CDR2 is SASEGT. The CDR3 contains 14 residues. CDR3 in DNA: TGTGCCAGCAGTGAAGTCCCGGGACAGGGGGCGCAGTATTTT. This sequence encodes CASSEVPGQGAQYF.

This clonotype is termed large (0.1 to 1%). The chain has TRBV29-1 and TRBJ2-3; TRBD1 is a possible D gene (6 bases). Germline CDR1 is SQVTM and CDR2 is ANQGSEA. The V and J ends lost 6 bases and 5 bases respectively, with 12 bases between them. The CDR3 spans 12 residues. The CDR3 protein is CSVWTAGDTQYF. CDR3 bases: TGCAGCGTCTGGACAGCCGGAGATACGCAGTATTTT.

The chain employs TRBV6-1 and TRBJ2-5, with 10 positions matching TRBD2. J lost 5 bases, V lost 7 bases, and 13 bases had no gene match. The V gene's germline CDR1 is MNHNS and CDR2 SASEGT. This CDR3 region has 16 residues. The CDR3 bases are TGTGCCAGCATTTACGCGGCTAGCGGGAGTGGGGAGACCCAGTACTTC. This translates into CASIYAASGSGETQYF.

The V call is TRBV10-3, the J call TRBJ1-1, with D perhaps matching TRBD1 (5 bases). The CDR3 loop spans 15 amino acids. Trimming removed 6 bases from V and 2 bases from J, with 16 bases in between. The germline V gene encodes CDR1 ENHRY and CDR2 SYGVKD. CDR3 sequence (DNA): TGTGCCATCAGGACCAAATCGACAGTCAACACTGAAGCTTTCTTT. It specifies CAIRTKSTVNTEAFF.

This clonotype was counted between two and nine times. At one of its ends the junction is not consistent with the germline gene, which may arise from a read error. The genes are TRBV20-1 and TRBJ1-6; a possible D gene is TRBD1 (6 bases). Germline CDR1 and CDR2: DFQATT and SNEGSKA (reference sequence). The CDR3 loop spans 11 amino acids. CDR3 in amino acids: CSLPQGQRIHF. Here the CDR3 DNA reads TGTTCTCTCCCCCAGGGACAACGAATCCACTTT.

This clonotype was seen only a few times. CDR3 sequence reads: CSAWGMGYEQYF. In DNA, the CDR3 is TGCAGTGCATGGGGAATGGGATACGAGCAGTACTTC. The chain couples TRBV20-1 to TRBJ2-7; D not certain. The V and J ends lost 6 bases and 4 bases respectively, with 13 bases between them. The CDR3 runs to 12 residues. Germline V gene data show CDR1 as DFQATT and CDR2 as SNEGSKA (reference sequence).

Within the sample, this clonotype is medium-sized. V is TRBV18 and J is TRBJ1-1, with D tentatively TRBD1 (5 bases). V was shortened by 10 bases and J by 7 bases, with 16 bases between the two germline ends. Germline CDR1 is KGHSH and CDR2 is LQKENI. CDR3 length: 12 residues. The CDR3 region has the DNA TGTGCCAACCAGGGACGGGAAGGTGAAGCTTTCTTT. Its protein product is CANQGREGEAFF.

V gene TRBV5-1 combines with J gene TRBJ2-7; 9 bases are a match to TRBD1. The V and J ends lost 2 bases and 5 bases, in that order; junction bases with no gene match: 11. The CDR3 totals 16 residues. Per germline, CDR1 SGHRS and CDR2 YFSETQ. The CDR3 DNA is TGCGCCAGCAGCTTCCCCGAGGGACAGGGTGGCCACGAGCAGTACTTC. Protein sequence: CASSFPEGQGGHEQYF.